This T cell receptor beta chain was captured in a study of blood T cell repertoires in COVID-19. CDR3 length: 11 residues. Per germline, CDR1 DFQATT and CDR2 SNEGSKA (reference sequence). J was trimmed by 5 bases and V by 7 bases; bases with no gene match: 5. Data came from immunoSEQ multiplex PCR; TCRdb stores just in-frame clones and leaves some out. The table lists 100,000 to 150,000 clones, roughly 84% of them singletons, with about 1.2% in the top ten. The table lists this clone with a few counts. The sample was peripheral blood. The chain combines TRBV20-1 with TRBJ2-7; 7 nucleotides align to TRBD1. The sequence was obtained from a woman older than 75 with acute or convalescent COVID-19. The CDR3 loop reads CSVRTGHEQYF. DNA of the CDR3: TGCAGTGTTAGGACAGGTCACGAGCAGTACTTC.